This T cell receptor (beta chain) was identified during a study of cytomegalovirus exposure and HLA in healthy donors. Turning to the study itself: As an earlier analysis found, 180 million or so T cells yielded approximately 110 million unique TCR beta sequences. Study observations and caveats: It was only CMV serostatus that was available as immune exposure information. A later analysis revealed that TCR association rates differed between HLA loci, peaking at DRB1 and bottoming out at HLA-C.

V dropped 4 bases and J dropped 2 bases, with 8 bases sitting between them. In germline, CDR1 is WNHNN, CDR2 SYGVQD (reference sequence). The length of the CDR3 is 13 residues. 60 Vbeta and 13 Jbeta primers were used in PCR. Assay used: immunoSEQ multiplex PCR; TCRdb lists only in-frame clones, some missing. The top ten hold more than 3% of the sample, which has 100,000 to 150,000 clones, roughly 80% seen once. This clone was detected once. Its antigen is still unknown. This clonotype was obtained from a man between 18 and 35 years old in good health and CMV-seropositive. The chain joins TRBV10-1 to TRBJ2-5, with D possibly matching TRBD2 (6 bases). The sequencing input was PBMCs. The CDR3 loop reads CASSGGLQETQYF. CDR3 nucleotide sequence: TGCGCCAGCAGTGGGGGACTTCAAGAGACCCAGTACTTC.